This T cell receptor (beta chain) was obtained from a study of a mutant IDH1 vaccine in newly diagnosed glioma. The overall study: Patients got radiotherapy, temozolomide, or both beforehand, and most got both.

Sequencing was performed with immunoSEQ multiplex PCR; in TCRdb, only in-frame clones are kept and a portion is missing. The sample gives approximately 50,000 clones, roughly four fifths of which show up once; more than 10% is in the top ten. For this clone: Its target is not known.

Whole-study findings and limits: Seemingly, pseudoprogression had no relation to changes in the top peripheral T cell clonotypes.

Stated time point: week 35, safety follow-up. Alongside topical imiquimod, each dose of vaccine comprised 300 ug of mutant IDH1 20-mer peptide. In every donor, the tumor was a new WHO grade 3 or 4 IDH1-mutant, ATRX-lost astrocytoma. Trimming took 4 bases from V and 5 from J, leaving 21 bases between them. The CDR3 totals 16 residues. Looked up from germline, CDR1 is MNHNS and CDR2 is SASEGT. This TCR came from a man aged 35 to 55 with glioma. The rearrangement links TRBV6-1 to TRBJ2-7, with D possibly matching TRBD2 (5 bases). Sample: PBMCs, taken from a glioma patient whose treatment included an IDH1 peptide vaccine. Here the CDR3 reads CASSGMDPLPGDEQYV. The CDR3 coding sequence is TGTGCCAGCAGTGGAATGGACCCGCTCCCCGGGGACGAGCAGTACGTC.